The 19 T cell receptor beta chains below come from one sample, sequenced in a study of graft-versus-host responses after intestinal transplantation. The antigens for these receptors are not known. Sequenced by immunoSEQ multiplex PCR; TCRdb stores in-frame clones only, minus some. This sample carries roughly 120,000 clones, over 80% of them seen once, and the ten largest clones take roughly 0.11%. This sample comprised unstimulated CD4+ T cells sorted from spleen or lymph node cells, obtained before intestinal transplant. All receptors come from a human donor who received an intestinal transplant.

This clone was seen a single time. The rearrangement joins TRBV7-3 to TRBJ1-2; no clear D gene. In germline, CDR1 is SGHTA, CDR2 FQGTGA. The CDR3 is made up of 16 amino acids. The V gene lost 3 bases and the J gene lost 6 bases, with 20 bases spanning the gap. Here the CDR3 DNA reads TGTGCCAGCAGCTTGGACTCCTACTCCGGGAGAGATGGCTACACCTTC. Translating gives CASSLDSYSGRDGYTF. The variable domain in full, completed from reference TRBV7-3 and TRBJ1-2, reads GAGVSQTPSNKVTEKGKYVELRCDPISGHTALYWYRQSLGQGPEFLIYFQGTGAADDSGLPNDRFFAVRPEGSVSTLKIQRTERGDSAVYLCASSLDSYSGRDGYTFGSGTRLTVV.

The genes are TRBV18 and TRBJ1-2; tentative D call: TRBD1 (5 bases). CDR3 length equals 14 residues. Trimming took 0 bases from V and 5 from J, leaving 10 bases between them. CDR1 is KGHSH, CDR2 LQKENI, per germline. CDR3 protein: CASSPPGTRYGYTF. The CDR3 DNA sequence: TGTGCCAGCTCACCACCCGGGACGAGGTATGGCTACACCTTC.

This chain's CDR3 is CASSLRGASGDYEQYF. In nucleotides, the CDR3 is TGTGCCAGCAGCTTAAGGGGGGCTAGCGGGGACTACGAGCAGTACTTC. The chain has TRBV7-3 and TRBJ2-7, with TRBD2 matching 9 bases. J gave up 3 bases and V 1 base, and 7 bases lay outside the gene matches. Per germline, CDR1 SGHTA and CDR2 FQGTGA. This CDR3 region has 16 residues.

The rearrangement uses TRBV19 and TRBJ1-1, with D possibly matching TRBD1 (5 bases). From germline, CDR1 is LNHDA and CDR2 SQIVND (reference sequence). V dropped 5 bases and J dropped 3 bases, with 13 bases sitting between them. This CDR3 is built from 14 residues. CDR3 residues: CASSSRLGDTEAFF. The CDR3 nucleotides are TGTGCCAGTAGTTCGCGTCTGGGGGACACTGAAGCTTTCTTT.

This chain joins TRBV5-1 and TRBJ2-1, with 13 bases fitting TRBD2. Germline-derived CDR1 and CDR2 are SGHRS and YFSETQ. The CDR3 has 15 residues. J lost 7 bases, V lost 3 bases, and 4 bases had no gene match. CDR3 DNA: TGCGCCAGCAGCTCCACTAGCGGGAGGGGTAATGAGCAGTTCTTC. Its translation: CASSSTSGRGNEQFF.

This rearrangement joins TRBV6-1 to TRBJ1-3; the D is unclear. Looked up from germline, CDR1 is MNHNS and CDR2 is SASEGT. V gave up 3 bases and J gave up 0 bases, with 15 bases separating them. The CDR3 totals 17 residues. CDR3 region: CASSEDGRRNSGNTIYF. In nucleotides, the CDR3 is TGTGCCAGCAGTGAGGACGGACGGCGGAACTCTGGAAACACCATATATTTT.

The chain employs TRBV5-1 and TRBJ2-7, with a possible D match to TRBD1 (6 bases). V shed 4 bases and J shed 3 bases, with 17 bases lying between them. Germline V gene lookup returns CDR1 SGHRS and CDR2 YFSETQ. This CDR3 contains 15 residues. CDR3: CASSREGLGGYEQYF. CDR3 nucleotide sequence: TGCGCCAGCAGCCGCGAGGGCCTAGGGGGCTACGAGCAGTACTTC.

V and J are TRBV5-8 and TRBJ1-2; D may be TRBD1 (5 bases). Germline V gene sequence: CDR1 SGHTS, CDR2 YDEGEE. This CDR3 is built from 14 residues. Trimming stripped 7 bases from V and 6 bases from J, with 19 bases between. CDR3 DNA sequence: TGTGCCAGCTGGGGGGGGACCGAAGATAATGGCTACACCTTC. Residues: CASWGGTEDNGYTF. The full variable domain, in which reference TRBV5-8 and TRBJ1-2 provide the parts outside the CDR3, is EAGVTQSPTHLIKTRGQQATLRCSPISGHTSVYWYQQALGLGLQFLLWYDEGEERNRGNFPPRFSGRQFPNYSSELNVNALELEDSALYLCASWGGTEDNGYTFGSGTRLTVV.

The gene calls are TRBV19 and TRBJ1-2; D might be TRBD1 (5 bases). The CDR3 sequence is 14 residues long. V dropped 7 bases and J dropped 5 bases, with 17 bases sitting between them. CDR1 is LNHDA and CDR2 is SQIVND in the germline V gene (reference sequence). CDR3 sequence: CASTTLTEKYGYTF. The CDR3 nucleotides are TGTGCCAGTACAACACTGACAGAAAAATATGGCTACACCTTC.

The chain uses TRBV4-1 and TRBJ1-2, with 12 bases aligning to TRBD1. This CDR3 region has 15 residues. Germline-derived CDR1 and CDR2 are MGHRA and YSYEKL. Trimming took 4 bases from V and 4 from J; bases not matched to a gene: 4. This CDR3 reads CASSPGQGAVYGYTF. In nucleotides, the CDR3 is TGCGCCAGCAGCCCGGGACAGGGGGCGGTCTATGGCTACACCTTC.

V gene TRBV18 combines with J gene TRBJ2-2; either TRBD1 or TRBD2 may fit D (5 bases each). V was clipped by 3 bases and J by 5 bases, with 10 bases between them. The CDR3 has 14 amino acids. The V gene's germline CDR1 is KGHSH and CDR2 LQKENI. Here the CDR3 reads CASSPGRPTGELFF. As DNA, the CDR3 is TGTGCCAGCTCACCGGGACGGCCAACCGGGGAGCTGTTTTTT.

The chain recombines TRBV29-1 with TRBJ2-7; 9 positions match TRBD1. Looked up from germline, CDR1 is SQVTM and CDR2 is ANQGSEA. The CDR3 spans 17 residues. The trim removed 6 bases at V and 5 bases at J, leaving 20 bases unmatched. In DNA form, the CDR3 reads TGCAGCGTCATAAAGGCGTTGATCCCGGGACAGGGAAACGAGCAGTACTTC. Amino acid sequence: CSVIKALIPGQGNEQYF.

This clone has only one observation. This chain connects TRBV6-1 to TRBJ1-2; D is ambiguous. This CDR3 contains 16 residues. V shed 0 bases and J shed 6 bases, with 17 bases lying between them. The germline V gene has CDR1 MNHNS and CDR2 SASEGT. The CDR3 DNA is TGTGCCAGCAGTGAAGCCCCCTGGCCGAGATGGGATGGCTACACCTTC. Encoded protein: CASSEAPWPRWDGYTF.

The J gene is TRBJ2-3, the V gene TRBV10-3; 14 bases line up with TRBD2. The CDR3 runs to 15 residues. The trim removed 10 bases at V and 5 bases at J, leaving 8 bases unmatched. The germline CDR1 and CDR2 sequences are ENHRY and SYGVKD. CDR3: CASRLAGGPKDTQYF. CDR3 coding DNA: TGTGCCAGCCGACTAGCGGGAGGGCCAAAAGATACGCAGTATTTT.

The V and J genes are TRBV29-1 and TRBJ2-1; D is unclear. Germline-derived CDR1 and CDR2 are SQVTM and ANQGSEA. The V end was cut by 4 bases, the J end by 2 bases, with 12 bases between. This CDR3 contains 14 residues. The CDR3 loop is CSVVRDLTYNEQFF. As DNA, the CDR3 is TGCAGCGTTGTTAGGGATCTAACCTACAATGAGCAGTTCTTC.

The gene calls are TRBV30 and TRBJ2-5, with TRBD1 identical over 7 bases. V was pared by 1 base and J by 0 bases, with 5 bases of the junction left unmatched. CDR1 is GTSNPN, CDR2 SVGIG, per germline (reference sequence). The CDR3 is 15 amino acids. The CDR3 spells CAWSEGQRYQETQYF. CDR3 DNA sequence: TGTGCCTGGAGTGAGGGACAGAGATACCAAGAGACCCAGTACTTC.

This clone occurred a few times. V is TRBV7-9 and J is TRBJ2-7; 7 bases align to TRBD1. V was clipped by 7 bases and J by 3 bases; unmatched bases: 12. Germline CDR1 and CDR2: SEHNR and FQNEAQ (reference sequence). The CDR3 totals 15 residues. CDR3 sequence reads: CASMPTGRGGYEQYF. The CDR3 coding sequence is TGTGCCAGCATGCCGACAGGGAGAGGGGGCTACGAGCAGTACTTC.

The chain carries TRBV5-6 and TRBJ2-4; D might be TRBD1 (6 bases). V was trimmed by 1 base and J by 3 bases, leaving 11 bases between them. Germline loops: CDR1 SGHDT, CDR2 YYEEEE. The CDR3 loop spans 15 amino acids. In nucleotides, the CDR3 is TGTGCCAGCAGCTTGAACAGGGCGCGCAAAAACATTCAGTACTTC. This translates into CASSLNRARKNIQYF.

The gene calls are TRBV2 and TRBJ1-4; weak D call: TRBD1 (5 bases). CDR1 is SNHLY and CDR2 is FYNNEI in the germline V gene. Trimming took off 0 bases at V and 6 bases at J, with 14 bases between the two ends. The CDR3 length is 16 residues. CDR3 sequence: CASSEALGGVYEKLFF. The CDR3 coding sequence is TGTGCCAGCAGTGAAGCGCTTGGGGGGGTGTATGAAAAACTGTTTTTT.